A single sample is the source of the 17 T cell receptor beta chains below, sequenced in a study of graft-versus-host responses after intestinal transplantation (dated by TCRdb to the early 2020s). The method was the immunoSEQ multiplex PCR assay. The table was pulled from immuneACCESS by TCRdb, which kept in-frame rearrangements only. Such tables lose some clones; where checked, under half of the loss comes from unresolved V genes, and the rest has no known cause. This sample gives more than 55,000 clones in total; roughly 90% of them show up just once. The ten largest clones add up to roughly 1.5% of the sample. The material sequenced was PBMCs, taken 26 days after transplant. These receptors all stem from a human patient who received an intestinal transplant, so some T cells may come from the graft donor.

The J gene is TRBJ2-2, the V gene TRBV6-5; D gene ambiguous. Germline V gives CDR1 MNHEY, CDR2 SVGAGI. The V and J ends lost 9 bases and 1 base respectively, with 3 bases between them. The CDR3 covers 11 residues. CDR3 amino acids: CASQNTGELFF. CDR3 DNA: TGTGCCAGTCAGAACACCGGGGAGCTGTTTTTT.

DNA for the CDR3: TGTGCCAGCAGCTTGGAGTCGTCAGGGGGTGAGGATGGCTACACCTTC. Protein product: CASSLESSGGEDGYTF. The chain recombines TRBV5-4 with TRBJ1-2, with 7 bases that match TRBD1. The CDR3 loop spans 16 amino acids. V lost 0 bases and J lost 6; bases outside the gene matches: 11. Germline V gene data show CDR1 as SGHNT and CDR2 as YYREEE (reference sequence).

The rearrangement joins TRBV28 to TRBJ1-1, with TRBD1 identical over 7 bases. The germline CDR1 and CDR2 sequences are MDHEN and SYDVKM. The CDR3 length is 16 residues. The J segment lost 0 bases and the V segment lost 5 bases, leaving 9 bases of the junction unmatched. The CDR3 nucleotides are TGTGCCAGCAGTCTACAGGGGCCGAAAATGAACACTGAAGCTTTCTTT. It encodes CASSLQGPKMNTEAFF. The full variable domain, its missing parts supplied by reference TRBV28 and TRBJ1-1, is DVKVTQSSRYLVKRTGEKVFLECVQDMDHENMFWYRQDPGLGLRLIYFSYDVKMKEKGDIPEGYSVSREKKERFSLILESASTNQTSMYLCASSLQGPKMNTEAFFGQGTRLTVV.

The chain joins TRBV14 to TRBJ1-1; possibly TRBD1 for D (5 bases). Germline assignment: CDR1 SGHDN and CDR2 FVKESK. V was cut by 4 bases and J by 0 bases, with 15 bases left in between. CDR3 length: 16 amino acids. The CDR3 region is CASSPTPTAVNTEAFF. The CDR3 nucleotides are TGTGCCAGCAGCCCTACCCCGACAGCCGTGAACACTGAAGCTTTCTTT. Combining the CDR3 with reference TRBV14 and TRBJ1-1 gives the whole variable domain EAGVTQFPSHSVIEKGQTVTLRCDPISGHDNLYWYRRVMGKEIKFLLHFVKESKQDESGMPNNRFLAERTGGTYSTLKVQPAELEDSGVYFCASSPTPTAVNTEAFFGQGTRLTVV.

The chain uses TRBV14 and TRBJ2-7; TRBD2 aligns across 12 bases. Per the germline V gene, CDR1 is SGHDN and CDR2 is FVKESK. The CDR3 has 19 amino acids. The V segment lost 1 base and the J segment 2 bases; nucleotides outside the gene matches: 12. The CDR3 DNA sequence: TGTGCCAGCAGCCAAGGGGGAGGAGGACTAGCGGGAAGAACCTACGAGCAGTACTTC. Amino acids: CASSQGGGGLAGRTYEQYF.

V is TRBV28 and J is TRBJ2-1; D is undetermined. V dropped 7 bases and J dropped 1 base, with 11 bases sitting between them. The CDR3 covers 14 residues. Germline V gives CDR1 MDHEN, CDR2 SYDVKM. The CDR3 loop reads CASTNGGSYNEQFF. As DNA, the CDR3 is TGTGCCAGCACAAATGGCGGTTCCTACAATGAGCAGTTCTTC.

In this sample, this clone turned up a few times. The chain has TRBV19 and TRBJ2-7; weak D call: TRBD2 (6 bases). The CDR3 extends over 13 amino acids. The germline V and J ends were trimmed by 3 bases and 7 bases, with 13 bases remaining between them. CDR1 and CDR2 (germline): LNHDA, SQIVND (reference sequence). CDR3 nucleotide sequence: TGTGCCAGTAGTATGAGAGGGGCGGGGGAGCAGTACTTC. Amino acids: CASSMRGAGEQYF.

The table lists this clone with a count of one. V and J are TRBV28 and TRBJ2-3, with 8 bases identical to TRBD1. This CDR3 region has 14 residues. The germline V gene has CDR1 MDHEN and CDR2 SYDVKM. J was trimmed by 6 bases and V by 6 bases; bases with no gene match: 8. The CDR3 spells CASSSRTGWDTQYF. Written as DNA, the CDR3 is TGTGCCAGCAGCTCAAGGACAGGGTGGGATACGCAGTATTTT. Variable domain in full (rest from reference TRBV28 and TRBJ2-3): DVKVTQSSRYLVKRTGEKVFLECVQDMDHENMFWYRQDPGLGLRLIYFSYDVKMKEKGDIPEGYSVSREKKERFSLILESASTNQTSMYLCASSSRTGWDTQYFGPGTRLTVL.

This clone was picked up one time. The J gene is TRBJ2-5, the V gene TRBV6-5; 8 bases line up with TRBD1. The trim removed 2 bases at V and 3 bases at J, leaving 2 bases unmatched. This CDR3 is built from 14 residues. The germline V gene encodes CDR1 MNHEY and CDR2 SVGAGI. CDR3 loop: CASSYETGEETQYF. DNA of the CDR3: TGTGCCAGCAGTTACGAGACAGGGGAAGAGACCCAGTACTTC.

J is TRBJ2-5 and V is TRBV28, with TRBD2 matching over 7 bases. V dropped 2 bases and J dropped 2; count of bases not matched to a gene: 2. Germline-derived CDR1 and CDR2 are MDHEN and SYDVKM. The CDR3 length is 14 residues. CDR3 coding DNA: TGTGCCAGCAGTTTACTAGCGGAACAAGAGACCCAGTACTTC. It translates to CASSLLAEQETQYF.

The chain recombines TRBV15 with TRBJ2-5; a weak D match, TRBD2 (5 bases). This CDR3 is 13 amino acids long. Germline V gene lookup returns CDR1 LNHNV and CDR2 YYDKDF (reference sequence). V was trimmed by 9 bases and J by 0 bases, leaving 11 bases between them. DNA for the CDR3: TGTGCCACTGCCCAGCGGAACCAAGAGACCCAGTACTTC. Its protein is CATAQRNQETQYF.

The chain combines TRBV6-6 with TRBJ2-5, with 15 bases aligning to TRBD2. Trimming took 6 bases from V and 5 from J; bases not matched to a gene: 4. CDR1 is MNHNY, CDR2 SVGAGI, per germline (reference sequence). This CDR3 is built from 15 residues. The CDR3 protein is CASSGLAGGRETQYF. The CDR3 bases are TGTGCCAGCAGCGGACTAGCGGGGGGGAGGGAGACCCAGTACTTC.

This chain links TRBV27 with TRBJ2-1, with TRBD2 identical over 11 bases. V was clipped by 5 bases and J by 7 bases; unmatched bases: 7. Germline lookup yields CDR1 MNHEY and CDR2 SMNVEV (reference sequence). The CDR3 extends over 15 amino acids. The chain's CDR3 is CASSIRTSGSNEQFF. In DNA, the CDR3 is TGTGCCAGCAGTATCCGGACTAGCGGGTCTAATGAGCAGTTCTTC.

The chain uses TRBV29-1 and TRBJ2-7; TRBD2 matches at 12 bases. The CDR3 consists of 14 residues. From germline, CDR1 is SQVTM and CDR2 ANQGSEA. With V trimmed by 4 bases and J by 7 bases, 8 bases remained unmatched. The CDR3 is CSVVVEGLAGEQYV. The DNA of the CDR3 is TGCAGCGTTGTTGTCGAAGGACTAGCGGGGGAGCAGTACGTC.

The chain is built from TRBV29-1 and TRBJ2-3; 10 nucleotides align to TRBD2. V lost 0 bases and J lost 0; bases outside the gene matches: 12. Germline V gives CDR1 SQVTM, CDR2 ANQGSEA. The CDR3 is made up of 19 amino acids. Here the CDR3 DNA reads TGCAGCGTTGAAGATCGATGGACTAGCGGACCGACTAGCACAGATACGCAGTATTTT. Its protein product is CSVEDRWTSGPTSTDTQYF.

The chain links TRBV28 to TRBJ2-7; 10 positions agree with TRBD2. The CDR3 length is 15 residues. Germline V gives CDR1 MDHEN, CDR2 SYDVKM. V gave up 4 bases and J gave up 3 bases; unmatched junction bases: 6. The CDR3 loop reads CASSSLASGGYEQYV. The CDR3 DNA follows: TGTGCCAGCAGTTCCCTGGCTAGCGGGGGCTACGAGCAGTACGTC.

The chain joins TRBV27 to TRBJ1-6; possible D gene TRBD1, 6 bases. CDR3 size: 18 residues. Germline V gene sequence: CDR1 MNHEY, CDR2 SMNVEV (reference sequence). The V end was cut by 5 bases, the J end by 0 bases, with 17 bases between. The CDR3 DNA reads as TGTGCCAGCAGTCCCTCACCGACAGGCTACTCCTATAATTCACCCCTCCACTTT. Residues: CASSPSPTGYSYNSPLHF.